A selection of T cell receptor beta chains follows, all from one sample in a study of control samples from healthy donors and cancer patients. Sequencing used immunoSEQ multiplex PCR; TCRdb keeps in-frame clones, though not all of them. Here the sample spans approximately 65,000 clones, nearly 90% being singletons. The sequenced sample consisted of PBMCs. These receptors were collected from a man in his 60s with lung cancer. Each CDR3 is given with its conserved first and last residue. The D gene is left open where the match is weak. Clone size, where shown, is once, few, many, or a class for clones that have expanded.

V gene: TRBV18; clone size: -; D gene: -; J gene: TRBJ1-1; CDR3 protein: CASSFQGLGHTEAFF; CDR3 DNA: TGTGCCAGCTCATTTCAGGGGTTGGGGCACACTGAAGCTTTCTTT
V gene: TRBV9; clone size: -; D gene: -; J gene: TRBJ1-3; CDR3 protein: CASSVLADTSSGNTIYF; CDR3 DNA: TGTGCCAGCAGCGTATTGGCTGACACAAGCTCTGGAAACACCATATATTTT
V gene: TRBV18; clone size: once; D gene: -; J gene: TRBJ2-5; CDR3 protein: CASSPQLGENAQETQYF; CDR3 DNA: TGTGCCAGCTCACCACAATTAGGAGAAAACGCCCAAGAGACCCAGTACTTC
V gene: TRBV7-2; clone size: few; D gene: TRBD1; J gene: TRBJ2-2; CDR3 protein: CASSLRDRGTGELFF; CDR3 DNA: TGTGCCAGCAGCCTACGGGACAGGGGCACCGGGGAGCTGTTTTTT
V gene: TRBV5-5; clone size: -; D gene: TRBD1; J gene: TRBJ2-3; CDR3 protein: CASSPTGGTDTQYF; CDR3 DNA: TGTGCCAGCAGCCCCACAGGGGGTACAGATACGCAGTATTTT
V gene: TRBV7-9; clone size: -; D gene: -; J gene: TRBJ2-5; CDR3 protein: CASSQYKGGGQETQYF; CDR3 DNA: TGTGCCAGCAGCCAATACAAGGGGGGTGGTCAAGAGACCCAGTACTTC
V gene: TRBV10-1; clone size: few; D gene: TRBD1; J gene: TRBJ2-2; CDR3 protein: CASSAGTVFTGELFF; CDR3 DNA: TGCGCCAGCAGTGCCGGGACAGTCTTCACCGGGGAGCTGTTTTTT
V gene: TRBV18; clone size: -; D gene: TRBD1; J gene: TRBJ2-2; CDR3 protein: CASSPQSQGAETGELFF; CDR3 DNA: TGTGCCAGCTCACCCCAATCCCAGGGGGCAGAGACCGGGGAGCTGTTTTTT
V gene: TRBV27; clone size: -; D gene: TRBD1; J gene: TRBJ1-2; CDR3 protein: CASSLSSQGGGGYTF; CDR3 DNA: TGTGCCAGCAGTTTATCGTCGCAGGGGGGAGGCGGCTACACCTTC
V gene: TRBV5-1; clone size: -; D gene: -; J gene: TRBJ1-1; CDR3 protein: CASSLAGLPTEAFF; CDR3 DNA: TGCGCCAGCAGCTTGGCAGGGCTCCCAACTGAAGCTTTCTTT
V gene: TRBV27; clone size: -; D gene: -; J gene: TRBJ1-1; CDR3 protein: CASSLQGNTEAFF; CDR3 DNA: TGTGCCAGCAGTTTACAGGGGAACACTGAAGCTTTCTTT
V gene: TRBV9; clone size: -; D gene: -; J gene: TRBJ1-1; CDR3 protein: CASSAPGLSLEAFF; CDR3 DNA: TGTGCCAGCAGCGCCCCGGGTCTAAGTCTTGAAGCTTTCTTT
V gene: TRBV2; clone size: once; D gene: -; J gene: TRBJ2-7; CDR3 protein: CASSPAYEQYF; CDR3 DNA: TGTGCCAGCTCCCCCGCCTACGAGCAGTACTTC
V gene: TRBV9; clone size: -; D gene: TRBD1; J gene: TRBJ1-2; CDR3 protein: CASRRTGEHGYTF; CDR3 DNA: TGTGCCAGTCGACGGACAGGGGAGCATGGCTACACCTTC
V gene: TRBV29-1; clone size: once; D gene: -; J gene: TRBJ2-3; CDR3 protein: CSGETVTDTQYF; CDR3 DNA: TGCAGCGGCGAGACTGTCACAGATACGCAGTATTTT
V gene: TRBV18; clone size: -; D gene: -; J gene: TRBJ2-1; CDR3 protein: CASSLSVAGSYNEQFF; CDR3 DNA: TGTGCCAGCTCCCTTTCTGTGGCGGGGAGCTACAATGAGCAGTTCTTC
V gene: TRBV9; clone size: -; D gene: -; J gene: TRBJ1-3; CDR3 protein: CASSVGQQGVYSGNTIYF; CDR3 DNA: TGTGCCAGCAGCGTAGGCCAACAGGGTGTCTACTCTGGAAACACCATATATTTT
V gene: TRBV6-5; clone size: -; D gene: TRBD1; J gene: TRBJ1-1; CDR3 protein: CASSFQTGGLAEAFF; CDR3 DNA: TGTGCCAGCAGTTTCCAAACAGGGGGTCTCGCTGAAGCTTTCTTT
V gene: TRBV24-1; clone size: -; D gene: -; J gene: TRBJ1-2; CDR3 protein: CATSGPRGNYGYTF; CDR3 DNA: TGTGCCACCAGTGGTCCCCGAGGGAACTATGGCTACACCTTC
V gene: TRBV5-1; clone size: once; D gene: -; J gene: TRBJ2-1; CDR3 protein: CASSPLGWGRSSYNEQFF; CDR3 DNA: TGCGCCAGCAGCCCGTTGGGTTGGGGGAGGAGCTCCTACAATGAGCAGTTCTTC
V gene: TRBV28; clone size: -; D gene: -; J gene: TRBJ1-2; CDR3 protein: CASTPTYGYTF; CDR3 DNA: TGTGCCAGCACCCCCACCTATGGCTACACCTTC
V gene: TRBV9; clone size: -; D gene: -; J gene: TRBJ1-4; CDR3 protein: CASSREPRERGEKLFF; CDR3 DNA: TGTGCCAGCAGCCGCGAGCCCAGGGAAAGGGGTGAAAAACTGTTTTTT
V gene: TRBV25-1; clone size: -; D gene: -; J gene: TRBJ2-1; CDR3 protein: CASSKQGSGNEQFF; CDR3 DNA: TGTGCCAGCAGTAAACAGGGGAGCGGGAATGAGCAGTTCTTC
V gene: TRBV11-2; clone size: -; D gene: -; J gene: TRBJ2-3; CDR3 protein: CASRHPGSTGDTQYF; CDR3 DNA: TGTGCCAGCAGGCATCCCGGGAGCACTGGAGATACGCAGTATTTT
V gene: TRBV12-3/TRBV12-4; clone size: -; D gene: -; J gene: TRBJ2-1; CDR3 protein: CASRILALDEQFF; CDR3 DNA: TGTGCCAGCAGAATACTAGCTCTCGATGAGCAGTTCTTC
V gene: TRBV6-4; clone size: -; D gene: TRBD2; J gene: TRBJ2-1; CDR3 protein: CASSLEGAGGLSYNEQFF; CDR3 DNA: TGTGCCAGCTCCTTGGAGGGAGCGGGGGGACTCTCCTACAATGAGCAGTTCTTC
V gene: TRBV3-1/TRBV3-2; clone size: -; D gene: -; J gene: TRBJ2-3; CDR3 protein: CASSQDLTDTQYF; CDR3 DNA: TGTGCCAGCAGCCAAGACCTAACAGATACGCAGTATTTT
V gene: TRBV6-5; clone size: -; D gene: -; J gene: TRBJ1-6; CDR3 protein: CASSYEGLNNSPLHF; CDR3 DNA: TGTGCCAGCAGTTACGAGGGGCTTAATAATTCACCCCTCCACTTT
V gene: TRBV5-6; clone size: -; D gene: -; J gene: TRBJ2-1; CDR3 protein: CASSLDRGFWVAGNEQFF; CDR3 DNA: TGTGCCAGCAGCTTGGATAGAGGGTTTTGGGTGGCGGGGAATGAGCAGTTCTTC
V gene: TRBV2; clone size: -; D gene: TRBD2; J gene: TRBJ2-1; CDR3 protein: CASSGGGGRYNEQFF; CDR3 DNA: TGTGCCAGCAGTGGAGGTGGCGGGAGATACAATGAGCAGTTCTTC
V gene: TRBV27; clone size: -; D gene: -; J gene: TRBJ1-6; CDR3 protein: CASSPLNSPLHF; CDR3 DNA: TGTGCCAGCAGTCCCCTTAATTCACCCCTCCACTTT
V gene: TRBV5-1; clone size: -; D gene: TRBD1; J gene: TRBJ1-1; CDR3 protein: CASSPPGGRTEAFF; CDR3 DNA: TGCGCCAGCAGCCCCCCAGGGGGGAGGACTGAAGCTTTCTTT
V gene: TRBV18; clone size: -; D gene: TRBD1; J gene: TRBJ1-6; CDR3 protein: CASSPQGQGNSPLHF; CDR3 DNA: TGTGCCAGCTCACCCCAGGGACAGGGGAATTCACCCCTCCACTTT
V gene: TRBV6-1; clone size: -; D gene: -; J gene: TRBJ1-1; CDR3 protein: CASSEGRNLQDHTEAFF; CDR3 DNA: TGTGCCAGCAGTGAAGGTCGAAACCTACAGGACCACACTGAAGCTTTCTTT
V gene: TRBV5-1; clone size: -; D gene: -; J gene: TRBJ2-6; CDR3 protein: CASSISSGANVLTF; CDR3 DNA: TGCGCCAGCTCGATCAGCTCTGGGGCCAACGTCCTGACTTTC
V gene: TRBV4-1; clone size: few; D gene: -; J gene: TRBJ2-6; CDR3 protein: CASSQEGVSGANVLTF; CDR3 DNA: TGCGCCAGCAGCCAGGAAGGGGTCTCTGGGGCCAACGTCCTGACTTTC
V gene: TRBV5-1; clone size: -; D gene: -; J gene: TRBJ2-3; CDR3 protein: CASSSGGRGLSRTDTQYF; CDR3 DNA: TGCGCCAGCAGCTCCGGAGGACGAGGTCTGAGTAGGACAGATACGCAGTATTTT
V gene: TRBV2; clone size: once; D gene: -; J gene: TRBJ1-1; CDR3 protein: CASRAPLGGNTEAFF; CDR3 DNA: TGTGCCAGCAGAGCCCCGTTGGGGGGGAACACTGAAGCTTTCTTT